The 9 T cell receptor beta chains listed next were all sequenced from one sample in a study of shared clonotypes between healthy human individuals. The table came from immunoSEQ multiplex PCR; TCRdb's copy has only in-frame clones and leaves some out. There are about 2.3 million clones in the sample; more than 80% occur only once, and under 0.45% lies in the top ten. The sample taken for sequencing was naive CD4+ T cells from PBMCs. Described subset: CD45RA+ positively selected. These receptors came from a man between 18 and 35 years old in good health. Some clones in this sample may be carry-over from other donors' samples.

The V gene is TRBV28, the J gene TRBJ2-2; TRBD2 might be the D (6 bases). V was cut by 7 bases and J by 5 bases, with 20 bases left in between. CDR1 MDHEN and CDR2 SYDVKM come from the germline V gene. The CDR3 totals 16 residues. CDR3 in amino acids: CASNLGGALGTGELFF. The CDR3 nucleotides read TGTGCCAGCAACTTGGGCGGGGCCCTGGGGACCGGGGAGCTGTTTTTT.

The V and J genes are TRBV5-1 and TRBJ1-1; D unresolved. The CDR3 runs to 14 residues. The ends were cut back, 4 bases at V and 2 bases at J, with 12 bases in the middle. Per germline, CDR1 SGHRS and CDR2 YFSETQ. CDR3 DNA: TGCGCCAGCAGCCCGATTAACGCTAACACTGAAGCTTTCTTT. Its protein is CASSPINANTEAFF. Combining the CDR3 with reference TRBV5-1 and TRBJ1-1 gives the whole variable domain KAGVTQTPRYLIKTRGQQVTLSCSPISGHRSVSWYQQTPGQGLQFLFEYFSETQRNKGNFPGRFSGRQFSNSRSEMNVSTLELGDSALYLCASSPINANTEAFFGQGTRLTVV.

The chain recombines TRBV5-1 with TRBJ2-5, with 13 bases aligning to TRBD2. Germline CDR1 is SGHRS and CDR2 is YFSETQ. The V and J ends lost 3 bases and 5 bases, in that order; junction bases with no gene match: 7. The CDR3 is made up of 16 amino acids. CDR3 sequence: CASSWTSGRSWETQYF. The CDR3 nucleotides read TGCGCCAGCAGCTGGACTAGCGGGAGAAGTTGGGAGACCCAGTACTTC.

This clone was counted a single time. This chain joins TRBV9 and TRBJ2-5; 9 nucleotides agree with TRBD1. Germline-derived CDR1 and CDR2 are SGDLS and YYNGEE. With V trimmed by 2 bases and J by 3 bases, 5 bases remained unmatched. The CDR3 extends over 15 amino acids. The CDR3 DNA is TGTGCCAGCAGCGTCACGGACAGGGGTGAAGAGACCCAGTACTTC. Amino acids: CASSVTDRGEETQYF.

This rearrangement joins TRBV6-6 to TRBJ1-1; D is unclear. The V and J ends lost 7 bases and 0 bases respectively, with 9 bases between them. From germline, CDR1 is MNHNY and CDR2 SVGAGI (reference sequence). The CDR3 extends over 13 amino acids. The CDR3 nucleotides are TGTGCCAGCATGGTGGTGGTGAACACTGAAGCTTTCTTT. This gives the protein CASMVVVNTEAFF.

Many counts were recorded for this clone. The CDR3, as DNA: TGTGCCAGCAGCCTAGGACTAGCGGGATTTACCGGGGAGCTGTTTTTT. It specifies CASSLGLAGFTGELFF. This chain links TRBV7-2 with TRBJ2-2, with TRBD2 identical over 12 bases. The CDR3 has 16 amino acids. V gave up 5 bases and J gave up 5 bases; unmatched junction bases: 6. CDR1 and CDR2 (germline): SGHTA, FQGNSA.

The chain employs TRBV6-1 and TRBJ1-1; D remains ambiguous. The CDR3 extends over 13 amino acids. Looked up from germline, CDR1 is MNHNS and CDR2 is SASEGT. Between the trimmed V and J ends, which lost 1 base and 10 bases, there was a span of 13 bases. The CDR3 DNA is TGTGCCAGCAGTGAAGTTTGGATGGGCGGAGCTTTCTTT. It yields the protein CASSEVWMGGAFF.

This clone was detected only once. This chain links TRBV9 with TRBJ2-3, with no clear D. V was cut by 3 bases and J by 3 bases, with 11 bases left in between. Germline CDR1 is SGDLS and CDR2 is YYNGEE. CDR3 length: 14 amino acids. This CDR3 is CASSAPTGTDTQYF. The CDR3 DNA is TGTGCCAGCAGCGCCCCTACTGGAACAGATACGCAGTATTTT.

J is TRBJ1-1 and V is TRBV27; a possible D gene is TRBD1 (6 bases). Germline loops: CDR1 MNHEY, CDR2 SMNVEV (reference sequence). The CDR3 has 14 residues. V lost 0 bases to trimming and J lost 10 bases, with 15 bases between them. The CDR3 reads CASSLSMGGTGAFF. The CDR3 region has the DNA TGTGCCAGCAGTTTATCGATGGGGGGCACGGGAGCTTTCTTT.